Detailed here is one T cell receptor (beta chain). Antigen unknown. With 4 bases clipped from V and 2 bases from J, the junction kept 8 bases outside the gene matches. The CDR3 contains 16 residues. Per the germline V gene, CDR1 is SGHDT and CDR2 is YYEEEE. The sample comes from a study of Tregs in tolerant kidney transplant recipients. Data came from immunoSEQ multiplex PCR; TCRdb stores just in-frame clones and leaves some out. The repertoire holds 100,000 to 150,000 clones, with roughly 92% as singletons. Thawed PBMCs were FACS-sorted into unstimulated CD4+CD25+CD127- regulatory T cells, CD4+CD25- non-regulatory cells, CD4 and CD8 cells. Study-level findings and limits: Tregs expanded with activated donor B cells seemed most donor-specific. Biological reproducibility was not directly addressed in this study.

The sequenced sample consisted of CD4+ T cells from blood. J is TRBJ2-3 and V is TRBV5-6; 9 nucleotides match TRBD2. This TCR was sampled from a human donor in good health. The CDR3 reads CASSPQAGGYTDTQYF. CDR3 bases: TGTGCCAGCAGCCCTCAAGCGGGGGGTTACACAGATACGCAGTATTTT.